A selection of T cell receptor beta chains follows, all from one sample in a study of cytomegalovirus exposure and HLA in healthy donors. Here immunoSEQ multiplex PCR was the method, and the copy in TCRdb shows in-frame clones only, minus some. The sample shows approximately 100,000 clones, around three quarters of them seen only once. The source material was PBMCs. These receptors were taken from a man in his 60s in good health and CMV-seropositive. The CDR3 runs from the conserved cysteine through the conserved F or W. The D gene is left open where the match is weak. A row's size may be missing; if present it is once, few, many or a size class.

TRBV5-1,TRBJ1-4,TRBD1,NA,CASSLGAGQPNEKLFF,TGCGCCAGCAGCTTAGGCGCGGGACAGCCTAATGAAAAACTGTTTTTT
TRBV6-1,TRBJ1-4,TRBD1,once,CASSPTGTGLEKLFF,TGTGCCAGCAGCCCTACCGGGACAGGCTTAGAAAAACTGTTTTTT
TRBV7-9,TRBJ2-1,TRBD2,NA,CASSLEVTSGLSYNEQFF,TGTGCCAGCAGCTTAGAGGTAACTAGCGGGCTCTCCTACAATGAGCAGTTCTTC
TRBV9,TRBJ1-4,TRBD1,NA,CASSVGLDREGKLFF,TGTGCCAGCAGCGTAGGTTTGGACAGGGAGGGAAAACTGTTTTTT
TRBV27,TRBJ2-2,TRBD1,NA,CASSSGTGAPGELFF,TGTGCCAGCAGTTCGGGGACAGGGGCACCTGGGGAGCTGTTTTTT
TRBV10-3,TRBJ2-5,NA,NA,CAISEPAGRGREAETQYF,TGTGCCATCAGTGAACCGGCCGGGCGGGGGCGTGAGGCAGAGACCCAGTACTTC
TRBV30,TRBJ1-2,TRBD1,NA,CAWTVWTGSYGYTF,TGTGCCTGGACAGTGTGGACAGGGAGCTATGGCTACACCTTC
TRBV5-1,TRBJ2-3,NA,few,CASSLSTDTDTQYF,TGCGCCAGCAGCTTGAGCACCGACACAGATACGCAGTATTTT
TRBV25-1,TRBJ1-2,NA,NA,CASSGAKNYGYTF,TGTGCCAGCAGCGGAGCTAAGAACTATGGCTACACCTTC
TRBV7-9,TRBJ2-7,NA,few,CASSLVGCAGEQYF,TGTGCGAGCAGCTTAGTGGGGTGCGCGGGGGAGCAGTACTTC
TRBV18,TRBJ2-2,TRBD1,NA,CASSPQGQGITGELFF,TGTGCCAGCTCACCACAGGGACAGGGTATAACCGGGGAGCTGTTTTTT
TRBV9,TRBJ1-3,TRBD1,NA,CASSVVGTGGNTIYF,TGTGCCAGCAGCGTAGTCGGGACAGGCGGAAACACCATATATTTT
TRBV30,TRBJ2-5,NA,NA,CAWRISKETQYF,TGTGCCTGGAGGATTAGCAAAGAGACCCAGTACTTC
TRBV10-2,TRBJ2-7,TRBD1,NA,CATRKGTGVGYEQYF,TGCGCCACCAGGAAGGGGACAGGCGTCGGCTACGAGCAGTACTTC